The 29 T cell receptor beta chains below all came from one sample that was sequenced in a study of blood T cell repertoires in COVID-19. Profiled with immunoSEQ multiplex PCR; TCRdb holds only in-frame clones, not every one. Of under 250,000 clones listed, around 81% are singletons. The sequencing sample was made of peripheral blood. The receptors were gathered from a man aged 50-60 years with active or convalescent COVID-19.

V usage is TRBV19 and J usage is TRBJ2-7; 9 nucleotides line up with TRBD2. This CDR3 region has 16 residues. CDR1 and CDR2 from the germline V gene are LNHDA and SQIVND (reference sequence). Trimming took 0 bases from V and 2 from J; bases not matched to a gene: 5. The CDR3 region is CASSIDSGGNAYEQYF. In nucleotides, the CDR3 is TGTGCCAGTAGTATAGACAGCGGGGGGAACGCCTACGAGCAGTACTTC.

This clone has only one observation. J is TRBJ2-1 and V is TRBV6-5; 7 bases align to TRBD2. The CDR3 extends over 15 amino acids. The trim removed 3 bases at V and 8 bases at J, leaving 10 bases unmatched. In germline, CDR1 is MNHEY, CDR2 SVGAGI. CDR3 sequence: CASSYGVGTIYEQFF. CDR3 nucleotides: TGTGCCAGCAGTTATGGGGTAGGGACTATATATGAGCAGTTCTTC.

V is TRBV10-3 and J is TRBJ1-2, with 11 bases fitting TRBD1. The germline gives CDR1 ENHRY, CDR2 SYGVKD. The CDR3 runs to 15 residues. V shed 2 bases and J 4 bases; nucleotides not matched to a gene: 3. The CDR3 region is CAISEGQGAIYGYTF. The CDR3 nucleotides read TGTGCCATCAGTGAGGGACAGGGGGCGATCTATGGCTACACCTTC.

This clone was counted a few times. CDR3 protein: CASSLASGNYGYTF. In DNA, the CDR3 is TGCGCCAGCAGCTTGGCCTCAGGCAACTATGGCTACACCTTC. The gene calls are TRBV5-1 and TRBJ1-2; the D is unclear. V was clipped by 0 bases and J by 2 bases, with 8 bases between them. CDR3 length: 14 amino acids. Germline loops: CDR1 SGHRS, CDR2 YFSETQ.

The V call is TRBV9, the J call TRBJ2-2, with D possibly matching TRBD2 (6 bases). V dropped 3 bases and J dropped 3 bases, with 9 bases sitting between them. Germline V gene lookup returns CDR1 SGDLS and CDR2 YYNGEE. The CDR3 totals 14 residues. CDR3 loop: CASSAGGDTGELFF. The CDR3 coding sequence is TGTGCCAGCAGCGCCGGCGGGGACACCGGGGAGCTGTTTTTT.

V gene TRBV4-3 combines with J gene TRBJ1-4; weak D call: TRBD1 (5 bases). V was cut by 0 bases and J by 7 bases, with 18 bases left in between. This CDR3 has 17 residues. The germline V gene encodes CDR1 LGHNA and CDR2 YSLEER. The CDR3 DNA reads TGCGCCAGCAGCCAAGACGTCGGGTTAGGGGCAGTTGAAAAACTGTTTTTT. It codes for CASSQDVGLGAVEKLFF.

The J gene is TRBJ2-5, the V gene TRBV7-9; 11 bases agree with TRBD1. Germline trimming cut 5 bases from V and 2 bases from J; bases unmatched to any gene: 4. Germline CDR1 reads SEHNR; CDR2 reads FQNEAQ (reference sequence). This CDR3 spans 15 amino acids. CDR3 nucleotides: TGTGCCAGCAGCCCAGGGACAGGGGGGCAAGAGACCCAGTACTTC. Amino acids: CASSPGTGGQETQYF.

V usage is TRBV7-3 and J usage is TRBJ1-2; D uncertain. The CDR3 has 13 residues. Per the germline V gene, CDR1 is SGHTA and CDR2 is FQGTGA. V was clipped by 3 bases and J by 8 bases, with 13 bases between them. This chain's CDR3 is CASSFSPAGGYTF. Here the CDR3 DNA reads TGTGCCAGCAGCTTCTCGCCGGCGGGAGGCTACACCTTC.

The V gene is TRBV28, the J gene TRBJ1-6, with 7 bases that match TRBD1. This CDR3 comprises 16 residues. Germline trimming cut 5 bases from V and 6 bases from J; bases unmatched to any gene: 10. Germline V gene sequence: CDR1 MDHEN, CDR2 SYDVKM. DNA of the CDR3: TGTGCCAGCAGTCCAACCCAGGGGGGACTTAATTCACCCCTCCACTTT. This sequence encodes CASSPTQGGLNSPLHF.

The chain employs TRBV11-2 and TRBJ1-3; TRBD1 might be the D (6 bases). Looked up from germline, CDR1 is SGHAT and CDR2 is FQNNGV. The CDR3 length is 15 residues. V was pared by 5 bases and J by 4 bases, with 15 bases between. The CDR3 coding sequence is TGTGCCAGCAGCCCCCGCCGGACAGACGGAAACACCATATATTTT. Translated: CASSPRRTDGNTIYF.

V and J are TRBV18 and TRBJ1-6, with no clear D. Trimming removed 6 bases from V and 4 bases from J, with 16 bases in between. This CDR3 has 16 amino acids. Looked up from germline, CDR1 is KGHSH and CDR2 is LQKENI. The CDR3 loop is CASSRTMETYNSPLHF. CDR3 nucleotide sequence: TGTGCCAGCTCCCGGACTATGGAAACGTATAATTCACCCCTCCACTTT. Complete variable domain (other parts from reference TRBV18 and TRBJ1-6): NAGVMQNPRHLVRRRGQEARLRCSPMKGHSHVYWYRQLPEEGLKFMVYLQKENIIDESGMPKERFSAEFPKEGPSILRIQQVVRGDSAAYFCASSRTMETYNSPLHFGNGTRLTVT.

CDR3 DNA: TGTGCCAGCAGCCAGGGGCAGGGGATCGGGGAGCAGTACTTC. This encodes CASSQGQGIGEQYF. The chain couples TRBV7-9 to TRBJ2-7; D perhaps matches TRBD1 (6 bases). The length of the CDR3 is 14 residues. Trimming cost V 5 bases and J 7 bases, with 18 bases left between them. Germline V gives CDR1 SEHNR, CDR2 FQNEAQ (reference sequence). The complete variable domain, with remaining parts taken from reference TRBV7-9 and TRBJ2-7, reads DTGVSQNPRHKITKRGQNVTFRCDPISEHNRLYWYRQTLGQGPEFLTYFQNEAQLEKSRLLSDRFSAERPKGSFSTLEIQRTEQGDSAMYLCASSQGQGIGEQYFGPGTRLTVT.

V gene TRBV7-9 combines with J gene TRBJ1-1, with D uncertain. The germline CDR1 and CDR2 sequences are SEHNR and FQNEAQ (reference sequence). The CDR3 length is 14 residues. Trimming removed 5 bases from V and 5 bases from J, with 15 bases in between. The CDR3 loop reads CASSPLGGRTEAFF. In DNA, the CDR3 is TGTGCCAGCAGCCCCCTAGGAGGGAGGACTGAAGCTTTCTTT.

The rearrangement links TRBV2 to TRBJ1-1; TRBD1 matches at 7 bases. V gave up 6 bases and J gave up 13 bases; unmatched junction bases: 11. CDR3 length: 12 amino acids. CDR1 and CDR2 (germline): SNHLY, FYNNEI. The DNA of the CDR3 is TGTGCCAGCAGCGCCACAGGGGAATGGGGTTTCTTT. It is translated as CASSATGEWGFF.

The rearrangement uses TRBV18 and TRBJ1-2; the match to TRBD1 covers 10 bases. The CDR3 runs 15 residues. The V segment lost 0 bases and the J segment 6 bases; nucleotides outside the gene matches: 4. Germline assignment: CDR1 KGHSH and CDR2 LQKENI. CDR3 in amino acids: CASSPPGQGIDGYTF. Written as DNA, the CDR3 is TGTGCCAGCTCACCACCGGGACAGGGGATTGATGGCTACACCTTC.

The chain couples TRBV6-2 or TRBV6-3 to TRBJ1-5; 7 bases align to TRBD1. Germline V gene lookup returns CDR1 MNHEY and CDR2 SVGEGT. The ends lost 4 bases at V and 2 bases at J; junction bases unmatched: 2. CDR3 size: 14 residues. Here the CDR3 DNA reads TGTGCCAGCAGTTGGGACAGACGCAATCAGCCCCAGCATTTT. This sequence encodes CASSWDRRNQPQHF.

This chain connects TRBV5-3 to TRBJ2-1; TRBD2 might be the D (6 bases). TRBV5-3 qualifies as an ORF whose function is uncertain. Trimming removed 4 bases at V and 9 bases at J, with 23 bases between. This CDR3 comprises 16 residues. In DNA, the CDR3 is TGTGCCAGAAGCACAAGTAGCGGATGGAGGGATAGTGAGCAGTTCTTC. Translated: CARSTSSGWRDSEQFF.

V is TRBV11-1 and J is TRBJ2-3; D may be TRBD2 (7 bases). The CDR3 runs to 16 residues. The V end lost 1 base, the J end lost 3 bases, and 14 bases lay between the germline ends. From germline, CDR1 is SGHAT and CDR2 FQDESV (reference sequence). CDR3: CASSLEGERGTDTQYF. The DNA of the CDR3 is TGTGCCAGCAGCTTAGAGGGGGAGCGGGGAACAGATACGCAGTATTTT.

The chain links TRBV7-6 to TRBJ2-2; 13 bases fit TRBD2. The length of the CDR3 is 18 residues. The V gene's germline CDR1 is SGHVS and CDR2 FNYEAQ. The V and J ends lost 2 bases and 1 base, in that order; junction bases with no gene match: 4. The CDR3 region has the DNA TGTGCCAGCAGCTTAATGACTAGCGGGGGGTTGAACACCGGGGAGCTGTTTTTT. Amino acid sequence: CASSLMTSGGLNTGELFF.

The chain links TRBV10-3 to TRBJ1-2; D possibly corresponds to TRBD1 (5 bases). Germline V gives CDR1 ENHRY, CDR2 SYGVKD. The CDR3 spans 14 residues. The ends were cut back, 3 bases at V and 3 bases at J, with 11 bases in the middle. This chain's CDR3 is CAISEQQTDYGYTF. DNA of the CDR3: TGTGCCATCAGTGAACAACAGACAGACTATGGCTACACCTTC.

This chain connects TRBV5-5 to TRBJ2-5; 13 nucleotides line up with TRBD2. The CDR3 loop spans 18 amino acids. The ends lost 3 bases at V and 2 bases at J; junction bases unmatched: 10. Germline V CDR1 and CDR2: SGHKS, YYEKEE (reference sequence). CDR3: CASSSPPGLAGTQETQYF. CDR3 DNA: TGTGCCAGCAGCTCGCCGCCGGGACTAGCGGGGACTCAAGAGACCCAGTACTTC.

The DNA of the CDR3 is TGTGCCAGCAGCTGGACAGGGAGCTCCTACAATGAGCAGTTCTTC. Its translation is CASSWTGSSYNEQFF. The gene calls are TRBV7-6 and TRBJ2-1, with 8 bases identical to TRBD1. This CDR3 is 15 amino acids long. Trimming cost V 4 bases and J 0 bases; bases outside gene matches: 2. Germline CDR1 is SGHVS and CDR2 is FNYEAQ.

This clone showed up just a few times. The CDR3 loop reads CSITSGGAGEQFF. The CDR3 nucleotides read TGCAGCATAACTAGCGGGGGGGCCGGTGAGCAGTTCTTC. This sequence joins TRBV29-1 and TRBJ2-1; 13 nucleotides line up with TRBD2. Trimming took 8 bases from V and 9 from J; bases not matched to a gene: 7. Germline loops: CDR1 SQVTM, CDR2 ANQGSEA. The CDR3 consists of 13 residues.

The V call is TRBV7-9, the J call TRBJ1-2, with D tentatively TRBD1 (6 bases). Germline loops: CDR1 SEHNR, CDR2 FQNEAQ (reference sequence). This CDR3 has 15 residues. Trimming cost V 4 bases and J 1 base, with 13 bases left between them. The CDR3 loop reads CASSSPGADNYGYTF. CDR3 bases: TGTGCCAGCAGCTCACCAGGGGCGGATAACTATGGCTACACCTTC.

This chain uses TRBV18 with TRBJ1-2; D may be TRBD1 (5 bases). In germline, CDR1 is KGHSH, CDR2 LQKENI. The CDR3 extends over 18 amino acids. V lost 3 bases and J lost 3, with 23 bases in between. The chain's CDR3 is CASSPLGGLRESDYGYTF. DNA of the CDR3: TGTGCCAGCTCACCGCTCGGGGGTCTCAGGGAATCGGACTATGGCTACACCTTC.

The chain combines TRBV19 with TRBJ2-3, with D uncertain. CDR3 length equals 14 residues. The germline V and J ends were trimmed by 5 bases and 4 bases, with 13 bases remaining between them. Germline CDR1 reads LNHDA; CDR2 reads SQIVND (reference sequence). CDR3 region: CASSPAEWADTQYF. CDR3 nucleotides: TGTGCCAGTAGTCCCGCGGAGTGGGCAGATACGCAGTATTTT.

This clone came up a few times. The chain combines TRBV19 with TRBJ2-5, with a possible D match to TRBD2 (5 bases). Germline-derived CDR1 and CDR2 are LNHDA and SQIVND (reference sequence). This CDR3 region has 14 residues. V gave up 3 bases and J gave up 5 bases, with 13 bases separating them. CDR3 residues: CASSMSRARETQYF. The CDR3 DNA reads as TGTGCCAGTAGTATGTCGCGGGCGAGGGAGACCCAGTACTTC.

The genes are TRBV18 and TRBJ1-2; D is unresolved. Deletions cut 2 bases from V and 7 bases from J, with 8 bases between. The CDR3 runs to 12 residues. Germline assignment: CDR1 KGHSH and CDR2 LQKENI. CDR3 sequence (DNA): TGTGCCAGCTCACCAACTGGCGGTGGCTACACCTTC. This encodes CASSPTGGGYTF.

Remarks on this clone: Other DNA sequences in the same sample also yield this CDR3. This chain links TRBV6-5 with TRBJ1-1, with 7 positions matching TRBD1. The CDR3 totals 14 residues. Per the germline V gene, CDR1 is MNHEY and CDR2 is SVGAGI. V dropped 2 bases and J dropped 2; count of bases not matched to a gene: 2. CDR3 residues: CASSYEGANTEAFF. Written as DNA, the CDR3 is TGTGCCAGCAGTTACGAGGGGGCAAACACTGAAGCTTTCTTT.